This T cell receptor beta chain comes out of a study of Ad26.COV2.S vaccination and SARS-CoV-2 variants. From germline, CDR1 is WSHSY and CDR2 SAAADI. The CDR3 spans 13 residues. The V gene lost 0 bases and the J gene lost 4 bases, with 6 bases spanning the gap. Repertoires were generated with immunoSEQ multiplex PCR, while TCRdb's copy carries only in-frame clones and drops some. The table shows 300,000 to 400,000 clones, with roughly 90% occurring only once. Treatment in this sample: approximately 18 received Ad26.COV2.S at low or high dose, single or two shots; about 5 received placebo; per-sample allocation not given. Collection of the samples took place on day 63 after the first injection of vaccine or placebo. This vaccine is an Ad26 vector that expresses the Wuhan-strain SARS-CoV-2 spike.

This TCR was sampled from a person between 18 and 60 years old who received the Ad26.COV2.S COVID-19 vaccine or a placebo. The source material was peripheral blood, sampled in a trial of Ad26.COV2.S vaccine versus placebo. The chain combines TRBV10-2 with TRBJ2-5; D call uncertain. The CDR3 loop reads CASSESTGETQYF. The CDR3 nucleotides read TGCGCCAGCAGTGAGTCGACGGGAGAGACCCAGTACTTC.